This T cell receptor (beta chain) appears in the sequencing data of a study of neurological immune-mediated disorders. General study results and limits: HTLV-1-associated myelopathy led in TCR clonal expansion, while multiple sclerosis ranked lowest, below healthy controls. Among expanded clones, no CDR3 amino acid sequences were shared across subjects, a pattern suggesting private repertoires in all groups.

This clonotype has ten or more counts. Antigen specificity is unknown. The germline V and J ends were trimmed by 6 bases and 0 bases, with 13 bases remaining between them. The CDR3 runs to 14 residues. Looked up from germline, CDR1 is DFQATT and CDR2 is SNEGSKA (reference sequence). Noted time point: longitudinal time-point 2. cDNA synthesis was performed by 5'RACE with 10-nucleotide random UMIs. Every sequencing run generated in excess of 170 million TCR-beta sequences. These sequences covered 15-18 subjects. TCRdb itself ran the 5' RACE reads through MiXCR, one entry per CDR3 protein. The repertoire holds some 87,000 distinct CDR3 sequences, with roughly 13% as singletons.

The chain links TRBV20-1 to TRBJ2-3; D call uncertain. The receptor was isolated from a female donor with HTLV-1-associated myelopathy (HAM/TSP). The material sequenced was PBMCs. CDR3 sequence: CSAPLSVSTDTQYF. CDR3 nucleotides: TGCAGTGCACCGCTGAGCGTAAGCACAGATACGCAGTATTTT.